These T cell receptor beta chains were read from a single sample in a study of T cells after yellow fever vaccination. TCRdb reprocessed the 5' RACE reads with MiXCR, giving one entry per CDR3 protein. In the table there are some 320,000 distinct CDR3 sequences, 4.1% of which are singletons. The material sequenced was PBMCs, taken 5 days after the yellow fever booster vaccination. The receptors here all came from a man younger than 35 who received the YFV17D yellow fever vaccine. CDR3s include the opening cysteine and the closing phenylalanine or tryptophan. D genes are given only for firm matches. Size is stated for part of the rows, as once, few or many counts, or as a class when the clone is expanded.

D	size	V	J	CDR3	DNA
.	few	TRBV4-1	TRBJ2-2	CASSQGENTGELFF	TGCGCCAGCAGCCAAGGCGAGAACACCGGGGAGCTGTTTTTT
.	.	TRBV24-1	TRBJ2-2	CATSDGFVGTGELFF	TGTGCCACCAGTGATGGTTTTGTGGGCACCGGGGAGCTGTTTTTT
.	.	TRBV4-3	TRBJ1-2	CASSQDVRSLYGYTF	TGCGCCAGCAGCCAAGATGTGCGGAGTTTATATGGCTACACCTTC
.	few	TRBV19	TRBJ2-1	CASSMAPAGYNEQFF	TGTGCCAGTAGTATGGCCCCCGCGGGCTACAATGAGCAGTTCTTC
TRBD2	.	TRBV20-1	TRBJ2-2	CSARVRLAGNTGELFF	TGCAGTGCTAGAGTACGCCTAGCGGGGAACACCGGGGAGCTGTTTTTT
TRBD1	.	TRBV5-5	TRBJ2-2	CASRAGTANTGELFF	TGTGCCAGCAGAGCCGGGACAGCGAACACCGGGGAGCTGTTTTTT
.	.	TRBV6-5	TRBJ1-6	CASSYSHGTSSYNSPLHF	TGTGCCAGCAGTTACTCGCACGGTACAAGCTCCTATAATTCACCCCTCCACTTT
.	.	TRBV5-1	TRBJ2-1	CASSLAELTYNEQFF	TGCGCCAGCAGCTTGGCCGAACTCACCTACAATGAGCAGTTCTTC
.	few	TRBV5-1	TRBJ1-5	CASSLRVNQPQHF	TGCGCCAGCAGCTTGAGGGTGAATCAGCCCCAGCATTTT
.	.	TRBV7-9	TRBJ1-3	CASSFSRVISGNTIYF	TGTGCCAGCAGCTTTAGTCGGGTAATCTCTGGAAACACCATATATTTT
TRBD1	many	TRBV5-1	TRBJ1-3	CASSLGTGVIGNTIYF	TGCGCCAGCAGCTTGGGGACAGGAGTTATTGGAAACACCATATATTTT
.	few	TRBV4-3	TRBJ2-3	CASSQDGRGDTQYF	TGCGCCAGCAGCCAAGACGGGCGGGGAGATACGCAGTATTTT
TRBD1	.	TRBV9	TRBJ1-2	CASSVDRGNTNYGYTF	TGTGCCAGCAGCGTTGACAGGGGGAATACTAACTATGGCTACACCTTC
.	few	TRBV4-1	TRBJ2-3	CASSERGKWDTQYF	TGCGCCAGCAGTGAACGGGGAAAATGGGATACGCAGTATTTT
TRBD1	.	TRBV6-5	TRBJ1-5	CASSDGTDSNQPQHF	TGTGCCAGCAGCGACGGGACAGATAGCAATCAGCCCCAGCATTTT
.	few	TRBV28	TRBJ2-6	CASSSSPSRSGANVLTF	TGTGCCAGCAGTTCCAGTCCCTCCAGATCTGGGGCCAACGTCCTGACTTTC
TRBD1	few	TRBV7-9	TRBJ2-1	CASSPRTGTEEQFF	TGTGCCAGCAGCCCCCGGACAGGGACGGAGGAGCAGTTCTTC